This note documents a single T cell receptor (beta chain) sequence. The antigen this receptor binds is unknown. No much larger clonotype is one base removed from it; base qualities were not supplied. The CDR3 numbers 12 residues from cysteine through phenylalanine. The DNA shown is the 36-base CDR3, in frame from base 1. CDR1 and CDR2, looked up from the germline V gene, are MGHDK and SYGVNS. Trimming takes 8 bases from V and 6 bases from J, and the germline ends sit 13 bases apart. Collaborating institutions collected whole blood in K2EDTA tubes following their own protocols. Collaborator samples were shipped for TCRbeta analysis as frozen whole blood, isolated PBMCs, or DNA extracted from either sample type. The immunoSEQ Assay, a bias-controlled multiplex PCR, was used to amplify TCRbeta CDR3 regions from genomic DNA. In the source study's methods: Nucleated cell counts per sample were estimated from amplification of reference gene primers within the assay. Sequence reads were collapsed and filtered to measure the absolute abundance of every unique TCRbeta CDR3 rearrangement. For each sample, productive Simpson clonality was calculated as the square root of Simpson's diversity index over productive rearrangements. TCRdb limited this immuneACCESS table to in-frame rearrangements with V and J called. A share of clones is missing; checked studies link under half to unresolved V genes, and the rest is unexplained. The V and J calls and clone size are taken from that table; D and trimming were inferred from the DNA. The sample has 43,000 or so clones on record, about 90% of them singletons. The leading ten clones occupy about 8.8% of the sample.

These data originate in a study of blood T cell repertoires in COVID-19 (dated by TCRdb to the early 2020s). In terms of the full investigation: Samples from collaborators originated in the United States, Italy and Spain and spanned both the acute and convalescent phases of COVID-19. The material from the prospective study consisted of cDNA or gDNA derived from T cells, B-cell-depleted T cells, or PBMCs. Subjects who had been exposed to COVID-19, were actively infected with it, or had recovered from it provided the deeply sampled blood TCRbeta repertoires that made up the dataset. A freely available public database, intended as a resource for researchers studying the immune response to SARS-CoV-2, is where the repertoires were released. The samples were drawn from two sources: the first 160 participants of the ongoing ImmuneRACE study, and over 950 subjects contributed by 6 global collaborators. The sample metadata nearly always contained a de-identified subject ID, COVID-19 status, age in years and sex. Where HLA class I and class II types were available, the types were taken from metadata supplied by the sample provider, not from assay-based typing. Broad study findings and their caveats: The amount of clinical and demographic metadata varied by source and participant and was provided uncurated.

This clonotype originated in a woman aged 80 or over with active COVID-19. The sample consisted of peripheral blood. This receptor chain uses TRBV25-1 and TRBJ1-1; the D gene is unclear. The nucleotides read TGTGCCAGCCAATCTGTTAGAGCTGAAGCTTTCTTT. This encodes CASQSVRAEAFF.